These 27 T cell receptor beta chains originate from one sample sequenced in a study of shared clonotypes between healthy human individuals. Measured with immunoSEQ multiplex PCR; TCRdb has only the in-frame clones, and not every one. Found here are 2 million to 3 million clones, over 85% of them singletons; the top ten hold more than 0.35%. Sequencing input: naive CD4+ T cells from PBMCs. The subset denotes: CD45RA+ positively selected. The source of these receptors is a man between 18 and 29 years old in good health. Some clones in this sample may be carry-over from other donors' samples.

In its sample, this clone was seen once. The chain employs TRBV5-5 and TRBJ2-1, with a tentative D call TRBD1 (6 bases). The germline CDR1 and CDR2 sequences are SGHKS and YYEKEE (reference sequence). The CDR3 is made up of 13 amino acids. Between the trimmed V and J ends, which lost 3 bases and 4 bases, there was a span of 8 bases. The CDR3 sequence is CASSSGQYNEQFF. The DNA of the CDR3 is TGTGCCAGCAGCTCAGGACAGTACAATGAGCAGTTCTTC.

This chain connects TRBV2 to TRBJ1-4; 9 positions match TRBD1. V gave up 6 bases and J gave up 3 bases; unmatched junction bases: 5. Germline V gives CDR1 SNHLY, CDR2 FYNNEI. The CDR3 sequence is 15 residues long. In nucleotides, the CDR3 is TGTGCCAGCAGGGGACAGGGATCGCCTAATGAAAAACTGTTTTTT. Its translation: CASRGQGSPNEKLFF.

J is TRBJ2-3 and V is TRBV5-1; D remains unclear. Deletions cut 1 base from V and 2 bases from J, with 14 bases between. This CDR3 region has 16 residues. CDR1 is SGHRS, CDR2 YFSETQ, per germline. CDR3 sequence reads: CASSLTVPSNTDTQYF. CDR3 coding DNA: TGCGCCAGCAGCTTGACGGTGCCCTCCAACACAGATACGCAGTATTTT.

The chain combines TRBV7-9 with TRBJ2-5; possible D gene TRBD1, 6 bases. Trimming cost V 3 bases and J 5 bases, with 13 bases left between them. Germline V CDR1 and CDR2: SEHNR, FQNEAQ (reference sequence). The CDR3 totals 14 residues. The CDR3 loop reads CASSFIQGTETQYF. The CDR3 nucleotides read TGTGCCAGCAGCTTTATACAGGGTACCGAGACCCAGTACTTC.

The rearrangement links TRBV29-1 to TRBJ2-6, with D maybe TRBD1 (6 bases). Trimming left V 6 bases short and J 0 bases short, with 15 bases between. The CDR3 contains 16 residues. Germline V lookup: CDR1 SQVTM, CDR2 ANQGSEA. CDR3 in amino acids: CSVIGTIISGANVLTF. The DNA for the CDR3 is TGCAGCGTAATAGGGACAATCATCTCTGGGGCCAACGTCCTGACTTTC. Full variable domain (rest looked up from reference TRBV29-1 and TRBJ2-6): SAVISQKPSRDICQRGTSLTIQCQVDSQVTMMFWYRQQPGQSLTLIATANQGSEATYESGFVIDKFPISRPNLTFSTLTVSNMSPEDSSIYLCSVIGTIISGANVLTFGAGSRLTVL.

This clone has a single count. The J gene is TRBJ2-5, the V gene TRBV5-1; D gene unclear. Germline assignment: CDR1 SGHRS and CDR2 YFSETQ. V lost 2 bases and J 5 bases, leaving 10 bases between the germline ends. The CDR3 spans 13 residues. CDR3 bases: TGCGCCAGCAGCTTCGGATTAAGGGAGACCCAGTACTTC. It specifies CASSFGLRETQYF.

Here the CDR3 reads CASSERSLTGTF. The DNA for the CDR3 is TGTGCCAGCAGTGAACGATCCCTGACGGGTACCTTC. The J gene is TRBJ1-2, the V gene TRBV2; D is undetermined. V dropped 2 bases and J dropped 14 bases, with 15 bases sitting between them. Germline CDR1 reads SNHLY; CDR2 reads FYNNEI. CDR3 length equals 12 residues.

The chain uses TRBV14 and TRBJ2-7, with a possible D match to TRBD1 (6 bases). CDR3 length: 14 residues. Germline assignment: CDR1 SGHDN and CDR2 FVKESK. V lost 1 base and J 6 bases, leaving 13 bases between the germline ends. CDR3 in amino acids: CASSQVPGVGEQYF. The CDR3 DNA follows: TGTGCCAGCAGCCAAGTTCCAGGGGTGGGCGAGCAGTACTTC.

The CDR3 nucleotides are TGTGCCAGTAGTAAGGAGGGCCTGGGGTCCCAGCATTTT. This sequence encodes CASSKEGLGSQHF. The rearrangement uses TRBV19 and TRBJ1-5; D unresolved. The CDR3 is made up of 13 amino acids. Trimming cost V 4 bases and J 11 bases, with 15 bases left between them. In germline, CDR1 is LNHDA, CDR2 SQIVND (reference sequence).

V gene TRBV29-1 combines with J gene TRBJ2-7, with D maybe TRBD1 (6 bases). Germline V gene data show CDR1 as SQVTM and CDR2 as ANQGSEA. The CDR3 is 12 residues long. The V end was cut by 0 bases, the J end by 9 bases, with 12 bases between. CDR3 protein: CSVEEGRGGQYF. CDR3 nucleotides: TGCAGCGTTGAAGAGGGCAGGGGCGGGCAGTACTTC.

This clone was counted only a few times. This chain joins TRBV25-1 and TRBJ1-2, with a weak D call TRBD1 (5 bases). V lost 1 base, J lost 8 bases, and 8 bases lay in between. CDR1 is MGHDK, CDR2 SYGVNS, per germline. The CDR3 is 12 amino acids. CDR3 region: CASSEFEGGYTF. The CDR3 coding sequence is TGTGCCAGCAGTGAATTCGAGGGGGGCTACACCTTC.

This clone has just one count. This sample also contains other DNA sequences that code for the same CDR3. The V and J genes are TRBV29-1 and TRBJ2-5; 9 bases match TRBD2. This CDR3 contains 12 residues. Germline trimming cut 7 bases from V and 5 bases from J; bases unmatched to any gene: 5. Germline V lookup: CDR1 SQVTM, CDR2 ANQGSEA. CDR3 bases: TGCAGCGGCGGGAGGGCCGGGGAGACCCAGTACTTC. Translation: CSGGRAGETQYF. The full variable domain, in which reference TRBV29-1 and TRBJ2-5 provide the parts outside the CDR3, is SAVISQKPSRDICQRGTSLTIQCQVDSQVTMMFWYRQQPGQSLTLIATANQGSEATYESGFVIDKFPISRPNLTFSTLTVSNMSPEDSSIYLCSGGRAGETQYFGPGTRLLVL.

The chain joins TRBV7-9 to TRBJ2-7, with TRBD2 matching over 9 bases. CDR3 size: 15 residues. V lost 11 bases and J lost 7; bases outside the gene matches: 18. Germline lookup yields CDR1 SEHNR and CDR2 FQNEAQ (reference sequence). The CDR3 protein is CAGASASGISGEQYF. The CDR3 DNA sequence: TGTGCCGGGGCCTCGGCTAGCGGGATCTCAGGGGAGCAGTACTTC.

The chain couples TRBV15 to TRBJ2-2, with D tentatively TRBD1 (5 bases). V was trimmed by 0 bases and J by 1 base, leaving 12 bases between them. The CDR3 is made up of 17 amino acids. Germline V gene data show CDR1 as LNHNV and CDR2 as YYDKDF (reference sequence). This CDR3 reads CATSRDDSYWNTGELFF. CDR3 in DNA: TGTGCCACCAGCAGAGACGACAGCTATTGGAACACCGGGGAGCTGTTTTTT.

The genes are TRBV30 and TRBJ2-7; maybe TRBD1 (5 bases). Germline V gene lookup returns CDR1 GTSNPN and CDR2 SVGIG (reference sequence). The V and J ends lost 4 bases and 6 bases respectively, with 10 bases between them. CDR3 length: 11 amino acids. The CDR3: CAWTAGIEQYF. For the CDR3, the DNA is TGTGCCTGGACGGCAGGGATCGAGCAGTACTTC. Full variable domain (outside the CDR3, taken from reference TRBV30 and TRBJ2-7): SQTIHQWPATLVQPVGSPLSLECTVEGTSNPNLYWYRQAAGRGLQLLFYSVGIGQISSEVPQNLSASRPQDRQFILSSKKLLLSDSGFYLCAWTAGIEQYFGPGTRLTVT.

The chain recombines TRBV5-1 with TRBJ2-2; TRBD1 matches at 8 bases. V lost 7 bases and J lost 0; bases outside the gene matches: 2. The CDR3 covers 14 residues. Per germline, CDR1 SGHRS and CDR2 YFSETQ. The CDR3 nucleotides read TGCGCCAGCGGACAGGGAACGAACACCGGGGAGCTGTTTTTT. Its translation is CASGQGTNTGELFF.

The chain employs TRBV15 and TRBJ2-1, with TRBD1 matching 10 bases. The CDR3 is made up of 15 amino acids. With V trimmed by 6 bases and J by 7 bases, 9 bases remained unmatched. Germline loops: CDR1 LNHNV, CDR2 YYDKDF (reference sequence). For the CDR3, the DNA is TGTGCCACCAGTCCCGACAGGGGGCGCAGGAATGAGCAGTTCTTC. This gives the protein CATSPDRGRRNEQFF.

Comments on this clone: The junction departs from germline at one end; a sequencing error may be responsible. Other DNA sequences in this specimen translate into the identical CDR3. This chain joins TRBV7-2 and TRBJ2-3; 12 bases match TRBD2. The CDR3 is 14 amino acids. CDR1 and CDR2 from the germline V gene are SGHTA and FQGNSA. CDR3 sequence reads: CASSLAGGTDTQYF. CDR3 in DNA: TGTGCCAGCAGCCTAGCGGGAGGGACAGATACGCAGTATTTT.

V and J are TRBV14 and TRBJ2-7; 12 bases are a match to TRBD2. Germline trimming cut 4 bases from V and 2 bases from J; bases unmatched to any gene: 3. Germline V gene sequence: CDR1 SGHDN, CDR2 FVKESK. The CDR3 sequence is 15 residues long. The DNA of the CDR3 is TGTGCCAGCAGCCGACGACTAGCGGGAGCCTACGAGCAGTACTTC. This encodes CASSRRLAGAYEQYF.

This clone showed up just once. The chain joins TRBV5-1 to TRBJ2-7, with D perhaps TRBD1 or TRBD2 (5 bases each). V was clipped by 3 bases and J by 1 base, with 14 bases between them. CDR3 length: 15 amino acids. The germline V gene has CDR1 SGHRS and CDR2 YFSETQ. The CDR3 sequence is CASSSSGTESYEQYF. As DNA, the CDR3 is TGCGCCAGCAGCTCCTCCGGGACGGAGTCCTACGAGCAGTACTTC. Based on the CDR3 plus reference TRBV5-1 and TRBJ2-7, the full variable domain is KAGVTQTPRYLIKTRGQQVTLSCSPISGHRSVSWYQQTPGQGLQFLFEYFSETQRNKGNFPGRFSGRQFSNSRSEMNVSTLELGDSALYLCASSSSGTESYEQYFGPGTRLTVT.

CDR3 protein: CASRSGQGWTEAFF. Here the CDR3 DNA reads TGTGCCAGCAGATCGGGACAGGGGTGGACTGAAGCTTTCTTT. The chain is built from TRBV6-5 and TRBJ1-1; 10 nucleotides agree with TRBD1. With V trimmed by 6 bases and J by 5 bases, 6 bases remained unmatched. This CDR3 contains 14 residues. Germline V gene data show CDR1 as MNHEY and CDR2 as SVGAGI.

V gene TRBV29-1 combines with J gene TRBJ2-1, with 15 nucleotides matching TRBD2. This CDR3 contains 15 residues. V lost 6 bases, J lost 7 bases, and 7 bases stayed unmatched. Germline CDR1 is SQVTM and CDR2 is ANQGSEA. DNA for the CDR3: TGCAGCGTGGACGGACTAGCGGGAGGGGAGAATGAGCAGTTCTTC. Translated, it gives CSVDGLAGGENEQFF.

The chain uses TRBV29-1 and TRBJ2-5; D remains ambiguous. CDR3 length: 13 residues. Germline CDR1 is SQVTM and CDR2 is ANQGSEA. The V gene lost 0 bases and the J gene lost 5 bases, with 10 bases spanning the gap. The CDR3, as DNA: TGCAGCGTTGAAGATACGAAACCCGAGACCCAGTACTTC. Protein product: CSVEDTKPETQYF.

This chain connects TRBV7-2 to TRBJ1-2, with 10 bases fitting TRBD1. V lost 5 bases to trimming and J lost 4 bases; unmatched junction nucleotides: 7. In germline, CDR1 is SGHTA, CDR2 FQGNSA. The CDR3 spans 15 residues. The CDR3 loop reads CASSTPGQGLYGYTF. The CDR3 DNA follows: TGTGCCAGCAGCACCCCGGGACAGGGGCTCTATGGCTACACCTTC.

The V and J genes are TRBV9 and TRBJ2-1; maybe TRBD2 (6 bases). The CDR3 loop spans 14 amino acids. In germline, CDR1 is SGDLS, CDR2 YYNGEE. V lost 4 bases, J lost 0 bases, and 8 bases lay in between. CDR3 residues: CASSLASSYNEQFF. CDR3 coding DNA: TGTGCCAGCAGCCTAGCGAGCTCCTACAATGAGCAGTTCTTC.

The chain has TRBV28 and TRBJ2-7; 8 positions match TRBD1. The CDR3 spans 14 residues. Germline assignment: CDR1 MDHEN and CDR2 SYDVKM. Germline trimming cut 8 bases from V and 0 bases from J; bases unmatched to any gene: 6. In nucleotides, the CDR3 is TGTGCCAGCCTAGACAGGGGAAGCTCCTACGAGCAGTACTTC. Its protein is CASLDRGSSYEQYF. Full variable domain (outside the CDR3, taken from reference TRBV28 and TRBJ2-7): DVKVTQSSRYLVKRTGEKVFLECVQDMDHENMFWYRQDPGLGLRLIYFSYDVKMKEKGDIPEGYSVSREKKERFSLILESASTNQTSMYLCASLDRGSSYEQYFGPGTRLTVT.

V usage is TRBV15 and J usage is TRBJ2-1; D unresolved. The CDR3 totals 15 residues. Looked up from germline, CDR1 is LNHNV and CDR2 is YYDKDF (reference sequence). Between the trimmed V and J ends, which lost 0 bases and 2 bases, there was a span of 8 bases. The CDR3 region has the DNA TGTGCCACCAGCAGAGAGGTTGGGACCTACAATGAGCAGTTCTTC. Translation: CATSREVGTYNEQFF.